This T cell receptor (beta chain) comes out of a study of technical replicates of blood from a handful of donors. CDR1 and CDR2 (germline): SGHDT, YYEEEE. V was clipped by 0 bases and J by 8 bases, with 9 bases between them. This CDR3 spans 13 amino acids. Profiled with immunoSEQ multiplex PCR; TCRdb holds only in-frame clones, not every one. The sample lists over 55,000 clones, 90% to 95% occurring once. The receptor was derived from a human donor in good health. Some clones in this sample may be carry-over from other donors' samples. This chain uses TRBV5-6 with TRBJ2-1; the D gene is possibly TRBD1 (5 bases). Sequencing was carried out using PBMCs. The CDR3 DNA follows: TGTGCCAGCAGCTTGGTGGGGCCAGATGAGCAGTTCTTC. Its protein is CASSLVGPDEQFF.